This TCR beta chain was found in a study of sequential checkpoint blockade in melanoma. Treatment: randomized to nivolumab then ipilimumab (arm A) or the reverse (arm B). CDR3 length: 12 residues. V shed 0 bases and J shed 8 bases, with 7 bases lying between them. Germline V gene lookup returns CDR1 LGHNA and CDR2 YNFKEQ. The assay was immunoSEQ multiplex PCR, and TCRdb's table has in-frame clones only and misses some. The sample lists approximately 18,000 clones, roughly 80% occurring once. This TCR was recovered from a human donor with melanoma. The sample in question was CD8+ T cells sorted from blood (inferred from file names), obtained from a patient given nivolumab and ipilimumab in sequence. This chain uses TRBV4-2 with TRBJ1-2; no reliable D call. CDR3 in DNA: TGTGCCAGCAGCCAAGAAAATGGCGGCTACACCTTC. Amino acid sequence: CASSQENGGYTF.